This TCR beta chain is drawn from a study of blood T cell repertoires in COVID-19. The V and J ends lost 6 bases and 3 bases respectively, with 15 bases between them. Germline loops: CDR1 SGHKS, CDR2 YYEKEE (reference sequence). This CDR3 is built from 14 residues. The table came from immunoSEQ multiplex PCR; TCRdb's copy has only in-frame clones and leaves some out. The sample lists 140,000 to 150,000 clones, around 84% occurring once. The sample comprised peripheral blood. This chain uses TRBV5-5 with TRBJ1-2; maybe TRBD1 (6 bases). This TCR came from a man aged 30-40 years with COVID-19, enrolled during active disease. CDR3 DNA: TGTGCCAGCAATGCGGGGGGGCTGCACTATGGCTACACCTTC. As protein: CASNAGGLHYGYTF.